The next 4 T cell receptor beta chains were all read from a single sample in a study of T cell repertoires in cytomegalovirus infection (dated by TCRdb to about 2019). The sequencing machine was an Illumina HiSeq 1500. TCRdb reworked the public reads: Q25 trimming with fastp, MiXCR clone assembly, productive beta chains retained. One record per CDR3 amino acid sequence lists the most common genes and DNA. This sample gives 650,000 to 900,000 distinct CDR3 sequences in total; approximately 32% of them show up just once. The ten top clones hold 12% of the sample. These receptors have no known antigen. The treatment or condition label on this specimen signifies: in vitro stimulation with specific CMV peptide epitopes to enrich CMV-specific T cells. The source material was cultured CD8+ T cells from PBMCs, sampled from culture after CMV antigen stimulation. These receptors were taken from a human donor in good health (CMV status not recorded). Some clones in this sample may be carry-over from other donors' samples.

The chain uses TRBV6-5 and TRBJ1-2, with 8 nucleotides matching TRBD1. Germline trimming cut 2 bases from V and 7 bases from J; bases unmatched to any gene: 15. This CDR3 spans 17 amino acids. The germline gives CDR1 MNHEY, CDR2 SVGAGI. The CDR3 here is CASSYGPPGQALFGYTF. For the CDR3, the DNA is TGTGCCAGCAGTTACGGACCCCCGGGACAGGCCTTATTTGGCTACACCTTC.

J is TRBJ2-5 and V is TRBV7-3, with D perhaps matching TRBD1 (6 bases). Trimming removed 4 bases from V and 3 bases from J, with 18 bases in between. Germline V gene sequence: CDR1 SGHTA, CDR2 FQGTGA. The CDR3 length is 16 residues. CDR3 coding DNA: TGTGCCAGCAGCTCTCCGGAGCTTGAGGGGGAAGAGACCCAGTACTTC. Protein product: CASSSPELEGEETQYF.

This clonotype has ten or more counts. The chain has TRBV10-2 and TRBJ1-1; no definite D call. This CDR3 spans 14 amino acids. V was clipped by 2 bases and J by 4 bases, with 11 bases between them. Germline V gives CDR1 WSHSY, CDR2 SAAADI. The CDR3 reads CASSETREATEAFF. The CDR3 coding sequence is TGCGCCAGCAGTGAGACAAGGGAGGCCACTGAAGCTTTCTTT.

This clonotype occurred a few times. V gene TRBV9 combines with J gene TRBJ2-5; TRBD2 matches 9 bases. CDR1 and CDR2 from the germline V gene are SGDLS and YYNGEE. The CDR3 contains 16 residues. The V segment lost 3 bases and the J segment 1 base; nucleotides outside the gene matches: 7. The CDR3 nucleotides read TGTGCCAGCAGCGACTCCATAGCGGGGGCCCAAGAGACCCAGTACTTC. Amino acid sequence: CASSDSIAGAQETQYF.